This T cell receptor beta chain was documented in a study of CD8+CD57+ T cells in acquired aplastic anemia. Study results and caveats: Levels of CD8+ Simpson's diversity were not significantly distinct in patients versus controls. Found in both controls and patients were around 30 CD8+ CDR3 sequences.

A note on this clonotype: The target antigen is unknown.

Patients picked for sequencing had shown CD8+CD57+ cell expansion detected by flow cytometry. Each patient carried a diagnosis of severe acquired aplastic anemia. Patients were treatment-naive when blood was sampled. Germline-derived CDR1 and CDR2 are LNHNV and YYDKDF (reference sequence). The CDR3 length is 15 residues. The ends were cut back, 3 bases at V and 7 bases at J, with 13 bases in the middle. Profiling that covered TCR beta VDJ and CDR3 relied on genomic DNA as its template. One entry per CDR3 protein, called by TCRdb with MiXCR from the reads. The sample carries hundreds of thousands of distinct CDR3 sequences, roughly a third recorded once.

Specimen: sorted CD4+, CD8+, or CD8+CD57+ T cells (not recorded which) from PBMCs. The chain uses TRBV15 and TRBJ1-6, with a tentative D call TRBD1 (5 bases). The TCR sequence derives from a human donor with aplastic anemia. CDR3 region: CATSSLQGTNSPLHF. The DNA for the CDR3 is TGTGCCACCAGCAGCTTACAAGGGACCAATTCACCCCTCCACTTT.